This is a list of T cell receptor beta chains from one sample in a study of cytomegalovirus exposure and HLA in healthy donors. The data were produced by immunoSEQ multiplex PCR, yet TCRdb's version contains in-frame clones alone and is incomplete. The table includes 95,000 to 150,000 clones, over 60% detected once. Material: PBMCs. Receptors originate from a human donor in good health. Both conserved end residues are part of each CDR3. A D gene is named only where the DNA matches it firmly. Clone size appears in some rows only: once, few, many, or a class for an expanded clone.

>.|TRBJ2-6|.|TRBV2
TGTGCTGTGACGGGAGTAGAAGCCAACGGCCTGACTTTC
CAVTGVEANGLTF
>.|TRBJ2-6|.|TRBV5-4
TGTGCCAGCAGCTTACGGGACTCTGGGGCCAACGGCCTGACTTTC
CASSLRDSGANGLTF
>.|TRBJ2-5|TRBD2|TRBV6-6
TGTGCCAGCAGCGCTAGCGGGGAGCAGTACTTC
CASSASGEQYF
>.|TRBJ2-1|TRBD2|TRBV27
TGTGCCAGCAGTTTATCGCGAGGGAGGGCCGGGAGTGAGCAGTTCTTC
CASSLSRGRAGSEQFF
>.|TRBJ2-7|TRBD1|TRBV28
TGTGCCAGCAGCATCCCGGGACAGGGGGCGGTCGAGCAGTACTTC
CASSIPGQGAVEQYF
>.|TRBJ2-5|.|TRBV2
TGTGCCAGCACGTACCAAGAGACCCAGTACTTC
CASTYQETQYF
>.|TRBJ2-1|.|TRBV28
TGTGCCAGCAGTTATTACAGAAAGGATGAGCAGTTCTTC
CASSYYRKDEQFF
>.|TRBJ1-1|.|TRBV21-1
TGTGCCAGCAGCTTGGGACAACTAGAACCTGAAGCTTTCTTT
CASSLGQLEPEAFF
>.|TRBJ1-4|TRBD1|TRBV28
TGTGCCAGCAGCCTGATATCCCGGGACAGGGCTTTGACTAATGAAAAACTGTTTTTT
CASSLISRDRALTNEKLFF
>.|TRBJ2-1|TRBD2|TRBV28
TGTGCCAGCAGTCGCCCTCTAGCGGGAGGAGTCAATGAGCAGTTCTTC
CASSRPLAGGVNEQFF
>.|TRBJ1-5|TRBD1|TRBV6-5
TGTGCCAGCACGTCAGGGGGCGGTCAGCCCCAGCATTTT
CASTSGGGQPQHF
>.|TRBJ2-5|.|TRBV5-4
TGTGCCAGCAGCGGGGGAACAGGGGAGGTCGGTGAGACCCAGTACTTC
CASSGGTGEVGETQYF
>.|TRBJ2-3|TRBD1|TRBV19
TGTGCCAGTAGTATAGATTCCGGGACAGGGCGTCGCACAGATACGCAGTATTTT
CASSIDSGTGRRTDTQYF
>.|TRBJ2-5|TRBD2|TRBV27
TGTGCCAGCAAACCCACCGGGACAGAGGGACTAGCGGGAGCTCAAGAGACCCAGTACTTC
CASKPTGTEGLAGAQETQYF
>.|TRBJ2-1|.|TRBV6-1
TGTGCCAGCAGTGAACAGATCAGCTCCTACAATGAGCAGTTCTTC
CASSEQISSYNEQFF
>.|TRBJ1-2|.|TRBV9
TGTGCCAGCAGCGCGCCCACGGGGGGCGGGGCGGGTAACTATGGCTACACCTTC
CASSAPTGGGAGNYGYTF
>.|TRBJ2-2|.|TRBV1
TGCACCAGCAGGGGACGGACAGAATTTAACACCGGGGAGCTGTTTTTT
CTSRGRTEFNTGELFF
>.|TRBJ2-2|TRBD2|TRBV5-5
TGTGCCAGCAGCTTAATCGCCCGGACTAGCCGGACCGGGGAGCTGTTTTTT
CASSLIARTSRTGELFF
>.|TRBJ1-1|.|TRBV5-6
TGTGCCAGCAGCTTGCTCAGGGAGGAGGACACTGAAGCTTTCTTT
CASSLLREEDTEAFF
>.|TRBJ2-3|.|TRBV21-1
TGTGCCAGCAGCAAAGAGAAAGAGCGGGTAGATACGCAGTATTTT
CASSKEKERVDTQYF
>.|TRBJ2-2|.|TRBV5-1
TGCGCCAGCAGCCCTGAGGTACCCGGGGAGCTGTTTTTT
CASSPEVPGELFF
>once|TRBJ1-6|.|TRBV5-6
TGTGCCAGCAGCTGGGCCACAGTCTATAATTCACCCCTCCACTTT
CASSWATVYNSPLHF
>few|TRBJ1-1|TRBD1|TRBV29-1
TGCAGCTTACAGGGGGCAAATACTGAAGCTTTCTTT
CSLQGANTEAFF
>.|TRBJ1-1|.|TRBV19
TGTGCCAGTAGTATTAGTCTGAACACTGAAGCTTTCTTT
CASSISLNTEAFF
>.|TRBJ1-3|.|TRBV7-9
TGTGCCAGCAGCTCCCGACGGAGCTCTGGAAACACCATATATTTT
CASSSRRSSGNTIYF
>.|TRBJ2-7|.|TRBV12-2
TGTGCAAGTCGCTTTAAGGGACTAGCGGACTACGAGCAGTACTTC
CASRFKGLADYEQYF
>.|TRBJ1-1|.|TRBV29-1
TGCAGCGTTGAAGATGGGCGGGGAACGGCTGAAGCTTTCTTT
CSVEDGRGTAEAFF
>.|TRBJ2-7|TRBD2|TRBV9
TGTGCCAGCAGCGTTGAGCTAGCGGGATTATACGAGCAGTACTTC
CASSVELAGLYEQYF
>.|TRBJ2-3|TRBD1|TRBV11-2
TGTGCCAGCAGCAGAGGACAGGGGGCCCCAGATACGCAGTATTTT
CASSRGQGAPDTQYF
>once|TRBJ2-1|.|TRBV18
TGTGCCAGCTCACCGACACGGGGTGTGGGGAACAATGAGCAGTTCTTC
CASSPTRGVGNNEQFF
>.|TRBJ2-3|.|TRBV5-6
TGTGCCAGCAGCTTGGCCACCGGGACAAGCACAGATACGCAGTATTTT
CASSLATGTSTDTQYF
>once|TRBJ2-1|TRBD2|TRBV6-1
TGTGCCAGCAGTGAGGCTAGCGGGAGTTCGTATGAGCAGTTCTTC
CASSEASGSSYEQFF
>.|TRBJ2-7|TRBD2|TRBV7-6
TGTGCCAGCAGCCCTTCTAGCGGGGCCGCCTACGAGCAGTACTTC
CASSPSSGAAYEQYF
>.|TRBJ2-1|TRBD2|TRBV10-1
TGCGCCAGCAGTAGCGGGGGGGGTTACAATGAGCAGTTCTTC
CASSSGGGYNEQFF
>once|TRBJ2-7|TRBD1|TRBV29-1
TGCAGCGTTGTGCCCCGGGACAGGGGGCAGTACGAGCAGTACTTC
CSVVPRDRGQYEQYF
>.|TRBJ2-1|.|TRBV18
TGTGCCAGCTCACCAATCGATGAGCAGTTCTTC
CASSPIDEQFF
>.|TRBJ1-1|TRBD1|TRBV7-2
TGTGCCAGCAGCAGACAGGGGTACACTGAAGCTTTCTTT
CASSRQGYTEAFF
>.|TRBJ2-4|TRBD1|TRBV19
TGTGCCAGTAGTAACCCCCGACAGGGGGCAGCCAAAAACATTCAGTACTTC
CASSNPRQGAAKNIQYF
>.|TRBJ2-7|.|TRBV28
TGTGCCAGCAGCCCCTGGGGGGTAGCGGCAGAGGCCCGCTACGAGCAGTACTTC
CASSPWGVAAEARYEQYF
>.|TRBJ2-2|TRBD2|TRBV28
TGTGCCAGCGGAAGCGGGAGAAACACCGGGGAGCTGTTTTTT
CASGSGRNTGELFF
>.|TRBJ2-7|TRBD2|TRBV7-2
TGTGCCAGCAGCTTATATGTGGCTAGCGGGGACGAGCAGTACTTC
CASSLYVASGDEQYF
>.|TRBJ2-7|.|TRBV13
TGTGCCAGCAGCCTAGACCAGGGAAGATACTTC
CASSLDQGRYF
>.|TRBJ2-3|TRBD2|TRBV10-1
TGCGCCAGCTCTATTGGGACTAGCGTTGATACGCAGTATTTT
CASSIGTSVDTQYF
>.|TRBJ2-5|.|TRBV11-1
TGTGCCAGCAGCCCTTCGACAGTGGCTATGGAGACCCAGTACTTC
CASSPSTVAMETQYF
>.|TRBJ1-1|TRBD1|TRBV9
TGTGCCAGCAGCCTAACATCACAGGGGTTCACTGAAGCTTTCTTT
CASSLTSQGFTEAFF
>.|TRBJ2-2|TRBD1|TRBV15
TGTGCCACCAGCAGGGACAGGGAGCCAAACTACGCCGGGGAGCTGTTTTTT
CATSRDREPNYAGELFF
>.|TRBJ2-1|.|TRBV7-6
TGTGCCAGCAGCTTAGGAAGCGCCCGGGGGAATGAGCAGTTCTTC
CASSLGSARGNEQFF